The 10 T cell receptor beta chains presented below share a single source sample, sequenced in a study of cytomegalovirus exposure and HLA in healthy donors. The PCR ran on 60 Vbeta and 13 Jbeta primers. Profiling relied on immunoSEQ multiplex PCR, and the TCRdb table lists in-frame clones only, not all of them. The sample carries roughly 220,000 clones, 65% to 75% recorded once. The sample taken for sequencing was PBMCs. The receptors here all came from a woman in her 30s in good health and CMV-seronegative.

The chain recombines TRBV5-4 with TRBJ2-5; 15 bases map to TRBD2. This CDR3 spans 19 amino acids. The germline CDR1 and CDR2 sequences are SGHNT and YYREEE (reference sequence). Germline trimming cut 3 bases from V and 5 bases from J; bases unmatched to any gene: 14. The CDR3: CASSSPGLAGGPPRETQYF. The DNA of the CDR3 is TGTGCCAGCAGCTCCCCGGGACTAGCGGGGGGTCCCCCCCGGGAGACCCAGTACTTC. The complete variable domain, with remaining parts taken from reference TRBV5-4 and TRBJ2-5, reads ETGVTQSPTHLIKTRGQQVTLRCSSQSGHNTVSWYQQALGQGPQFIFQYYREEENGRGNFPPRFSGLQFPNYSSELNVNALELDDSALYLCASSSPGLAGGPPRETQYFGPGTRLLVL.

In its sample, this clone was seen once. V usage is TRBV6-6 and J usage is TRBJ1-1; D gene ambiguous. V lost 5 bases, J lost 11 bases, and 15 bases lay in between. The CDR3 loop spans 12 amino acids. The germline CDR1 and CDR2 sequences are MNHNY and SVGAGI (reference sequence). CDR3 in DNA: TGTGCCAGCAGTATGGACGTCCCGGGGGCTTTCTTT. It yields the protein CASSMDVPGAFF.

The chain couples TRBV19 to TRBJ1-5; 10 bases map to TRBD1. CDR1 and CDR2 from the germline V gene are LNHDA and SQIVND (reference sequence). The CDR3 sequence is 18 residues long. J gave up 5 bases and V 3 bases, and 13 bases lay outside the gene matches. CDR3: CASSMGDRGFVSDQPQHF. The CDR3 DNA is TGTGCCAGTAGTATGGGGGACAGGGGATTTGTAAGTGATCAGCCCCAGCATTTT.

This clone was observed once. The rearrangement links TRBV30 to TRBJ1-2; D gene ambiguous. The V and J ends lost 2 bases and 4 bases respectively, with 14 bases between them. From germline, CDR1 is GTSNPN and CDR2 SVGIG (reference sequence). CDR3 length: 14 residues. The CDR3 here is CAWSIPSHFYGYTF. The CDR3 DNA follows: TGTGCCTGGAGTATACCAAGTCACTTCTATGGCTACACCTTC. The full variable domain, its missing parts supplied by reference TRBV30 and TRBJ1-2, is SQTIHQWPATLVQPVGSPLSLECTVEGTSNPNLYWYRQAAGRGLQLLFYSVGIGQISSEVPQNLSASRPQDRQFILSSKKLLLSDSGFYLCAWSIPSHFYGYTFGSGTRLTVV.

The J gene is TRBJ1-4, the V gene TRBV30; 7 bases are shared with TRBD1. From germline, CDR1 is GTSNPN and CDR2 SVGIG (reference sequence). The CDR3 totals 15 residues. Trimming took 2 bases from V and 0 from J; bases not matched to a gene: 3. CDR3 protein: CAWSRGGPTNEKLFF. The CDR3 coding sequence is TGTGCCTGGAGTAGAGGGGGCCCAACTAATGAAAAACTGTTTTTT.

This chain uses TRBV9 with TRBJ2-7; 9 bases line up with TRBD1. This CDR3 has 15 amino acids. Losses at the gene ends were 4 bases for V and 3 bases for J; bases not matched to a gene: 8. Germline CDR1 SGDLS, CDR2 YYNGEE. The CDR3 spells CASSPSGTGYYEQYF. DNA of the CDR3: TGTGCCAGCAGCCCCTCCGGGACAGGGTACTACGAGCAGTACTTC.

The chain links TRBV19 to TRBJ1-2; 9 bases map to TRBD1. There are 16 residues in the CDR3. V lost 3 bases to trimming and J lost 6 bases; unmatched junction nucleotides: 11. Germline-derived CDR1 and CDR2 are LNHDA and SQIVND (reference sequence). The CDR3 coding sequence is TGTGCCAGTAGTATCCGCCGGGACAGGGAGGGCCATGGCTACACCTTC. Translated, it gives CASSIRRDREGHGYTF.

V is TRBV5-1 and J is TRBJ2-5, with 11 nucleotides matching TRBD2. Per the germline V gene, CDR1 is SGHRS and CDR2 is YFSETQ. J lost 5 bases, V lost 4 bases, and 7 bases had no gene match. The CDR3 consists of 15 residues. CDR3 nucleotides: TGCGCCAGCAGCCCTCGACTAGCGGGAATCGAGACCCAGTACTTC. Translated: CASSPRLAGIETQYF.

This chain uses TRBV7-8 with TRBJ2-7; 10 nucleotides match TRBD1. The V gene's germline CDR1 is SGHVS and CDR2 FQNEAQ. The CDR3 is 18 residues long. J was trimmed by 7 bases and V by 5 bases; bases with no gene match: 20. CDR3 sequence: CASSRIVFRTGGAGEQYF. DNA of the CDR3: TGTGCCAGCAGCCGCATCGTTTTTCGGACAGGGGGTGCGGGAGAGCAGTACTTC.

This clone was picked up a small number of times. V usage is TRBV9 and J usage is TRBJ2-2; D is ambiguous. Germline CDR1 is SGDLS and CDR2 is YYNGEE. The V and J ends lost 3 bases and 9 bases respectively, with 6 bases between them. The CDR3 extends over 11 amino acids. The CDR3 loop reads CASSADRELFF. The CDR3 DNA reads as TGTGCCAGCAGCGCCGACAGGGAGCTGTTTTTT. Drawing the rest from reference TRBV9 and TRBJ2-2, the complete variable domain is DSGVTQTPKHLITATGQRVTLRCSPRSGDLSVYWYQQSLDQGLQFLIQYYNGEERAKGNILERFSAQQFPDLHSELNLSSLELGDSALYFCASSADRELFFGEGSRLTVL.